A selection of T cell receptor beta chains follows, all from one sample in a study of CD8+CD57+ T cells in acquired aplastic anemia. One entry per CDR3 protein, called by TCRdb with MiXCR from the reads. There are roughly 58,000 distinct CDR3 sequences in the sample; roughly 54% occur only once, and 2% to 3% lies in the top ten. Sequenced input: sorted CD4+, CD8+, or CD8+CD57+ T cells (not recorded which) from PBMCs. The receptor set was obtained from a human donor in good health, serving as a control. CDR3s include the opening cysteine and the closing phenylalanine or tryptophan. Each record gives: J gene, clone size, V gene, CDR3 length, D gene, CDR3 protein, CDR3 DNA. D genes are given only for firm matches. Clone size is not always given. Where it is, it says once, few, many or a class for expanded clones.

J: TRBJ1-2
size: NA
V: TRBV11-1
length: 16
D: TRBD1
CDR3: CASSLAVGTGNYGYTF
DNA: TGTGCCAGCAGCTTAGCTGTCGGGACAGGGAACTATGGCTACACCTTC

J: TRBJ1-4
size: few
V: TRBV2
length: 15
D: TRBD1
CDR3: CASSEYGTGREKLFF
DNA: TGTGCCAGCAGTGAATATGGGACAGGGAGGGAAAAACTGTTTTTT

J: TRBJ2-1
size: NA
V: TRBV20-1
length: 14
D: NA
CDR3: CSAPRGKSSNEQFF
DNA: TGCAGTGCTCCTCGCGGGAAAAGTTCCAATGAGCAGTTCTTC

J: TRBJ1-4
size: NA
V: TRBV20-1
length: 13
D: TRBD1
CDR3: CSALGQTNEKLFF
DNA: TGCAGTGCCCTGGGACAGACTAATGAAAAACTGTTTTTT

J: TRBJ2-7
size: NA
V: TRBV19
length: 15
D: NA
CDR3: CASEFFGGRSYEQYF
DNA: TGTGCCAGTGAATTTTTCGGGGGCCGCTCCTACGAGCAGTACTTC

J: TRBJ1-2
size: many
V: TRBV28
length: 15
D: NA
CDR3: CASSPGFQGTNGYTF
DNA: TGTGCCAGCAGTCCGGGGTTTCAGGGTACGAACGGCTACACCTTC

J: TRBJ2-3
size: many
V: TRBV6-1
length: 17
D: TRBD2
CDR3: CASSRTSGVGVGDTQYF
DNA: TGTGCCAGCAGTAGGACTAGCGGAGTGGGGGTTGGAGATACGCAGTATTTT

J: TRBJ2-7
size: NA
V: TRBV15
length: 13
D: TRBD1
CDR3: CATSRDRGHEQYF
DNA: TGTGCCACCAGCAGGGACAGGGGGCACGAGCAGTACTTC

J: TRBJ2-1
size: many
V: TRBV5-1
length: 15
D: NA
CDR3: CASSLWGSAANEQFF
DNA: TGCGCCAGCAGCTTGTGGGGATCGGCGGCCAATGAGCAGTTCTTC

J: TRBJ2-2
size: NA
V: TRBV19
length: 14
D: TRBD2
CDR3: CASTGVAGAGELFF
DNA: TGTGCCAGTACAGGAGTAGCGGGGGCCGGGGAGCTGTTTTTT

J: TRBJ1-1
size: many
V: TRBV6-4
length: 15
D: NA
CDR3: CASSISANKNTEAFF
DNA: TGTGCCAGCAGTATCTCGGCCAACAAGAACACTGAAGCTTTCTTT

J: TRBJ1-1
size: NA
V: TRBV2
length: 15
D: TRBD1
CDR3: CASSDRAGGNTEAFF
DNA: TGTGCCAGCAGTGATCGGGCAGGGGGTAACACTGAAGCTTTCTTT

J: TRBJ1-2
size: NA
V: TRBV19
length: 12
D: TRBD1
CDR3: CASSIDRAGYTF
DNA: TGTGCCAGTAGTATTGACAGGGCTGGCTACACCTTC

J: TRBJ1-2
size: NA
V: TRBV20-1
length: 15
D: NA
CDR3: CSAEPGQGRGDGYTF
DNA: TGCAGTGCCGAACCCGGTCAGGGTCGAGGAGATGGCTACACCTTC

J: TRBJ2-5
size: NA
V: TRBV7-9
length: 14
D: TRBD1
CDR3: CASSPPGQPETQYF
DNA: TGTGCCAGCAGCCCACCGGGACAGCCAGAGACCCAGTACTTC

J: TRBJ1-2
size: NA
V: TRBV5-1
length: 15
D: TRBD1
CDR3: CANSPRDRGMDGYTF
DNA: TGCGCCAACAGCCCTCGGGACAGGGGAATGGATGGCTACACCTTC

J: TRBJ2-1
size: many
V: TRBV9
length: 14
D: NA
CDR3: CASSRDWPYNEQFF
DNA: TGTGCCAGCAGCCGGGACTGGCCTTACAATGAGCAGTTCTTC

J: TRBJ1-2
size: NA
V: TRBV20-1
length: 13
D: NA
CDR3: CSAGSLGNYGYTF
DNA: TGCAGTGCTGGCTCGTTGGGTAACTATGGCTACACCTTC

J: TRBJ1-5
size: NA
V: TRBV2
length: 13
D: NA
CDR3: CASSERTSQPQHF
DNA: TGTGCCAGCAGTGAGCGGACATCCCAGCCCCAGCATTTT

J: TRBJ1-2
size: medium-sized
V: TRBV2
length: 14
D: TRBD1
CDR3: CASKYRGGNYGYTF
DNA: TGTGCCAGCAAATACAGGGGGGGTAACTATGGCTACACCTTC

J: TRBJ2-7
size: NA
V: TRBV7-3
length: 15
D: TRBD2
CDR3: CASSLYGTSGDEQYF
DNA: TGTGCCAGCAGCTTGTACGGGACTAGCGGCGACGAGCAGTACTTC

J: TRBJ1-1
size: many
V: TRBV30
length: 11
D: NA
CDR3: CAWSATARAFF
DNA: TGTGCCTGGAGTGCAACAGCCCGAGCTTTCTTT

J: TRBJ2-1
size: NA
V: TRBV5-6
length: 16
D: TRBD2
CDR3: CASSTGLAGPYNEQFF
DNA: TGTGCCAGCAGCACGGGACTAGCGGGGCCCTACAATGAGCAGTTCTTC

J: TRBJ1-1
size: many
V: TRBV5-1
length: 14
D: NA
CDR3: CASSRAGADTEAFF
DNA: TGCGCCAGCAGCCGGGCAGGGGCGGACACTGAAGCTTTCTTT

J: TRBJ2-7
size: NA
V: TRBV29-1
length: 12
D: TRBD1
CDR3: CSVETGGYEQYF
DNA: TGCAGCGTTGAAACAGGGGGGTACGAGCAGTACTTC

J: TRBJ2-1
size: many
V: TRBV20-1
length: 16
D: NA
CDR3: CSARVPRIPSYNEQFF
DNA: TGCAGTGCTAGAGTTCCTAGAATACCTTCATACAATGAGCAGTTCTTC

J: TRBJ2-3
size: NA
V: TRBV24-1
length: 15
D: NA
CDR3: CATSDWTASTDTQYF
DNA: TGTGCCACCAGTGATTGGACAGCAAGCACAGATACGCAGTATTTT

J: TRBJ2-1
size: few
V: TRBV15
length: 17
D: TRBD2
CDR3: CATSGTLAGGKYNEQFF
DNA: TGTGCCACCAGCGGAACGCTAGCGGGGGGAAAGTACAATGAGCAGTTCTTC